The rows below give T cell receptor beta chains drawn from one sample of a study of OX40 agonist ivuxolimab in advanced cancers. The method was immunoSEQ multiplex PCR; TCRdb's version includes in-frame clones alone and lacks a portion of them. Among under 200,000 clones listed, roughly 94% were seen once. The sequencing here drew on CD4+ or CD8+ T cells sorted from blood, taken in a trial of the OX40 agonist ivuxolimab. These receptors were collected from an adult with an advanced solid tumor such as melanoma, head and neck, liver or kidney cancer. Each CDR3 is given with its conserved first and last residue. The order of the fields is D gene, V gene, J gene, CDR3 DNA, CDR3 protein. The D gene is left open where the match is weak.

D: TRBD1; V: TRBV5-1; J: TRBJ2-5; DNA: TGCGCCAGCAGCATCGAGCCGGGACAGGGGATCTTGACCCAGTACTTC; CDR3: CASSIEPGQGILTQYF
D: TRBD2; V: TRBV5-1; J: TRBJ2-1; DNA: TGCGCCAGCAGCCCAGCGGGGGGAAGCTCCTACAATGAGCAGTTCTTC; CDR3: CASSPAGGSSYNEQFF
D: TRBD2; V: TRBV19; J: TRBJ2-2; DNA: TGTGCCAGTAGTTCCCCAGCGGGGGTGAGCACCGGGGAGCTGTTTTTT; CDR3: CASSSPAGVSTGELFF
D: NA; V: TRBV10-1; J: TRBJ2-1; DNA: TGCGCCACCGCAAGGGGGGATGAGCAGTTCTTC; CDR3: CATARGDEQFF
D: NA; V: TRBV6-5; J: TRBJ1-1; DNA: TGTGCCAGCAGTTCCGGGACAATTAGGACTGAAGCTTTCTTT; CDR3: CASSSGTIRTEAFF
D: TRBD2; V: TRBV29-1; J: TRBJ2-3; DNA: TGCAGCGTTGGTTGGGCTAGCGGGGGCACAGATACGCAGTATTTT; CDR3: CSVGWASGGTDTQYF
D: TRBD2; V: TRBV6-4; J: TRBJ2-1; DNA: TGTGCCAGCTCCCCTCTAGCGGGGACCTACAATGAGCAGTTCTTC; CDR3: CASSPLAGTYNEQFF
D: NA; V: TRBV7-8; J: TRBJ1-3; DNA: TGTGCCAGCAGCCCAAGGTGGGAGATCTCTGGAAACACCATATATTTT; CDR3: CASSPRWEISGNTIYF
D: TRBD2; V: TRBV18; J: TRBJ2-7; DNA: TGTGCCAGCTCAGTGGGGGGGGATCGAGTCGAGCAGTACTTC; CDR3: CASSVGGDRVEQYF
D: NA; V: TRBV6-1; J: TRBJ1-4; DNA: TGTGCCAGCAGTGACCCGACCGGCATGGATGAAAAACTGTTTTTT; CDR3: CASSDPTGMDEKLFF
D: NA; V: TRBV7-2; J: TRBJ1-2; DNA: TGTGCCAGCAGTTCCCCCGGGCAGCCGACCAACCCCTATGGCTACACCTTC; CDR3: CASSSPGQPTNPYGYTF
D: TRBD1; V: TRBV2; J: TRBJ1-2; DNA: TGTGCCAGCAGGCTGGGACAGGCGAACTATGGCTACACCTTC; CDR3: CASRLGQANYGYTF
D: NA; V: TRBV7-3; J: TRBJ2-1; DNA: TGTGCCAGCAGCCAGATAGGGGGCTACAATGAGCAGTTCTTC; CDR3: CASSQIGGYNEQFF
D: NA; V: TRBV6-6; J: TRBJ2-4; DNA: TGTGCCAGCGGGTTAGGGGTTGACAAAAACATTCAGTACTTC; CDR3: CASGLGVDKNIQYF
D: NA; V: TRBV9; J: TRBJ2-2; DNA: TGTGCCAGCAGCGTAGGTGGGACTTACACCGGGGAGCTGTTTTTT; CDR3: CASSVGGTYTGELFF
D: NA; V: TRBV9; J: TRBJ2-3; DNA: TGTGCCAGCAGCGAGACGAGCACAGATACGCAGTATTTT; CDR3: CASSETSTDTQYF
D: NA; V: TRBV20-1; J: TRBJ1-1; DNA: TGCAGTGCTTCCGGGAACACTGAAGCTTTCTTT; CDR3: CSASGNTEAFF